This T cell receptor beta chain was identified during a study of regulatory T cells in long-lasting Graves disease. The overall study: The term persistent Graves' disease signified upward of 5 years on antithyroid drugs with positive TSH receptor antibodies.

Study-level findings and limits: Persistent cases of Graves' showed reduced TCR diversity relative to newly diagnosed patients. Persistent disease was associated with favored TRBV28 usage and with favored use of TRBJ1-2 and TRBJ2-5.

For TCR beta, libraries came from iRepertoire HTBI primers and Arm-PCR of CDR3 regions. In the source study's methods: Identification across samples found some 60 TRBV and some 15 TRBJ segments. In TCRdb, the multiplex PCR reads were re-called with MiXCR into one record per CDR3 protein. None of the V and J calls come from the authors' own analysis; TCRdb made them. Of around 510,000 distinct CDR3 sequences listed, 20% were seen once; the top ten hold under 9%. Noted time point: persistent/refractory GD, antithyroid drugs over 5 years with positive TRAb. Making the TCR library involved RNA that had been extracted from PBMCs. The CDR3 is 14 amino acids. Germline CDR1 and CDR2: SNHLY and FYNNEI. A note on this clonotype: The antigen remains undetermined. With a far larger clone one base away, a read error is the likely cause.

This chain links TRBV2 with TRBJ1-2; no reliable D call. The clonotype comes from a female donor with Graves disease. Material: peripheral blood mononuclear cells (PBMCs), obtained when the disease was refractory, from a patient treated with antithyroid drugs. DNA for the CDR3: TGTGCCGGCAGTTTTCGGGGTTCGGGCTATGGCTACACCTTC. It yields the protein CAGSFRGSGYGYTF.